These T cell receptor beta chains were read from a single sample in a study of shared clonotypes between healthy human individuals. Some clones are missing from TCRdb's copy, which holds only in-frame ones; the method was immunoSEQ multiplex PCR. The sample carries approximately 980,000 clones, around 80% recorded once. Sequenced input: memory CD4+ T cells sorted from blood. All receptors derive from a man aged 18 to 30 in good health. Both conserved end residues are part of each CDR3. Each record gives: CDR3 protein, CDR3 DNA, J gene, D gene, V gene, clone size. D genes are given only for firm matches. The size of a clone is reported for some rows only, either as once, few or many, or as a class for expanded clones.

CDR3aa: CASSGGTGEIGYTF
CDR3nt: TGTGCCAGCAGTGGCGGGACAGGGGAAATTGGCTACACCTTC
j_gene: TRBJ1-2
d_gene: TRBD1
v_gene: TRBV28
abundance: -

CDR3aa: CASSDETGANVLTF
CDR3nt: TGCGCCAGCAGCGACGAAACTGGGGCCAACGTCCTGACTTTC
j_gene: TRBJ2-6
d_gene: -
v_gene: TRBV5-1
abundance: -

CDR3aa: CAIKVLTNTGELFF
CDR3nt: TGTGCCATCAAGGTTCTGACGAACACCGGGGAGCTGTTTTTT
j_gene: TRBJ2-2
d_gene: -
v_gene: TRBV10-3
abundance: few

CDR3aa: CAWSLGGQSRAQPQHF
CDR3nt: TGTGCCTGGAGTCTAGGGGGACAGTCGAGGGCTCAGCCCCAGCATTTT
j_gene: TRBJ1-5
d_gene: TRBD1
v_gene: TRBV30
abundance: -

CDR3aa: CASSLGAAPRGELFF
CDR3nt: TGTGCCAGCAGTTTAGGGGCCGCCCCACGGGGAGAGCTGTTTTTT
j_gene: TRBJ2-2
d_gene: -
v_gene: TRBV2
abundance: many

CDR3aa: CSVEGRGGQPETQYF
CDR3nt: TGCAGCGTTGAAGGGCGGGGGGGCCAGCCGGAGACCCAGTACTTC
j_gene: TRBJ2-5
d_gene: TRBD2
v_gene: TRBV29-1
abundance: -

CDR3aa: CASSQVEAFF
CDR3nt: TGTGCCAGCAGCCAGGTTGAAGCTTTCTTT
j_gene: TRBJ1-1
d_gene: -
v_gene: TRBV14
abundance: -

CDR3aa: CASSLGYSNQPQHF
CDR3nt: TGCGCCAGCAGCTTGGGATATAGCAATCAGCCCCAGCATTTT
j_gene: TRBJ1-5
d_gene: -
v_gene: TRBV5-1
abundance: -

CDR3aa: CASRYTGLSTDTQYF
CDR3nt: TGTGCCAGCAGATATACAGGGCTTAGCACAGATACGCAGTATTTT
j_gene: TRBJ2-3
d_gene: -
v_gene: TRBV5-4
abundance: -

CDR3aa: CAWSADSNEKLFF
CDR3nt: TGTGCCTGGAGTGCCGACAGCAATGAAAAACTGTTTTTT
j_gene: TRBJ1-4
d_gene: -
v_gene: TRBV30
abundance: -

CDR3aa: CASSFSRETFF
CDR3nt: TGTGCCAGCAGCTTTAGCAGGGAAACTTTCTTT
j_gene: TRBJ1-1
d_gene: -
v_gene: TRBV7-2
abundance: -

CDR3aa: CSVATARSGAFF
CDR3nt: TGCAGCGTTGCCACCGCTCGAAGTGGAGCTTTCTTT
j_gene: TRBJ1-1
d_gene: -
v_gene: TRBV29-1
abundance: -

CDR3aa: CATSNEGALETQYF
CDR3nt: TGTGCCACCAGCAACGAGGGGGCTCTGGAGACCCAGTACTTC
j_gene: TRBJ2-5
d_gene: TRBD1
v_gene: TRBV15
abundance: -

CDR3aa: CASSPYLVGNNSPLHF
CDR3nt: TGTGCCAGCTCACCATATCTGGTAGGAAATAATTCACCCCTCCACTTT
j_gene: TRBJ1-6
d_gene: -
v_gene: TRBV18
abundance: -

CDR3aa: CASSMPGAFGYTF
CDR3nt: TGTGCCAGTAGTATGCCAGGGGCGTTCGGCTACACCTTC
j_gene: TRBJ1-2
d_gene: -
v_gene: TRBV19
abundance: few

CDR3aa: CASSIADGGPEGNTIYF
CDR3nt: TGTGCCAGTAGTATAGCGGACGGCGGTCCCGAGGGAAACACCATATATTTT
j_gene: TRBJ1-3
d_gene: -
v_gene: TRBV19
abundance: few

CDR3aa: CSFRQGPTTEAFF
CDR3nt: TGCAGCTTTAGACAGGGCCCTACAACTGAAGCTTTCTTT
j_gene: TRBJ1-1
d_gene: TRBD1
v_gene: TRBV29-1
abundance: -

CDR3aa: CASSLMGRSGYTF
CDR3nt: TGTGCCAGCAGCTTAATGGGCCGTTCTGGCTACACCTTC
j_gene: TRBJ1-2
d_gene: -
v_gene: TRBV7-2
abundance: -

CDR3aa: CASSLVGGPVNIQYF
CDR3nt: TGCGCCAGCAGCTTGGTAGGGGGCCCCGTGAACATTCAGTACTTC
j_gene: TRBJ2-4
d_gene: TRBD1
v_gene: TRBV5-1
abundance: once

CDR3aa: CASSPRSGTGELFF
CDR3nt: TGTGCCAGCTCACCCCGAAGCGGCACCGGGGAGCTGTTTTTT
j_gene: TRBJ2-2
d_gene: -
v_gene: TRBV18
abundance: -

CDR3aa: CASSLVLAGDNEQFF
CDR3nt: TGCGCCAGCAGCTTAGTACTAGCTGGAGACAATGAGCAGTTCTTC
j_gene: TRBJ2-1
d_gene: -
v_gene: TRBV5-1
abundance: -

CDR3aa: CASNPGQGFHGYTF
CDR3nt: TGTGCCAGTAACCCGGGACAGGGGTTTCATGGCTACACCTTC
j_gene: TRBJ1-2
d_gene: TRBD1
v_gene: TRBV19
abundance: -

CDR3aa: CASSLNTGTYEQYF
CDR3nt: TGTGCCAGCAGCTTAAATACAGGCACCTACGAGCAGTACTTC
j_gene: TRBJ2-7
d_gene: -
v_gene: TRBV7-2
abundance: -

CDR3aa: CASSPIGRATDTQYF
CDR3nt: TGTGCCAGCAGCCCAATAGGACGGGCTACAGATACGCAGTATTTT
j_gene: TRBJ2-3
d_gene: -
v_gene: TRBV7-2
abundance: -

CDR3aa: CASSQEARGATDTQYF
CDR3nt: TGCGCCAGCAGCCAAGAGGCCAGGGGAGCCACAGATACGCAGTATTTT
j_gene: TRBJ2-3
d_gene: -
v_gene: TRBV4-3
abundance: once

CDR3aa: CATGGGRVEQYF
CDR3nt: TGCGCCACCGGCGGGGGGCGAGTCGAGCAGTACTTC
j_gene: TRBJ2-7
d_gene: TRBD2
v_gene: TRBV10-2
abundance: -

CDR3aa: CASSLGTGQNIQYF
CDR3nt: TGTGCCAGCAGCCTTGGGACAGGGCAGAACATTCAGTACTTC
j_gene: TRBJ2-4
d_gene: TRBD1
v_gene: TRBV28
abundance: -

CDR3aa: CASSERLAGGETQYF
CDR3nt: TGTGCCAGCAGCGAGCGACTAGCGGGCGGGGAGACCCAGTACTTC
j_gene: TRBJ2-5
d_gene: TRBD2
v_gene: TRBV5-4
abundance: -

CDR3aa: CASSSGGQRNEKLFF
CDR3nt: TGTGCCAGCAGCTCGGGGGGGCAGCGAAATGAAAAACTGTTTTTT
j_gene: TRBJ1-4
d_gene: -
v_gene: TRBV7-9
abundance: few

CDR3aa: CASRRTVENTEAFF
CDR3nt: TGCGCCAGCCGCCGGACAGTTGAGAACACTGAAGCTTTCTTT
j_gene: TRBJ1-1
d_gene: -
v_gene: TRBV5-1
abundance: few

CDR3aa: CASSPNTEAFF
CDR3nt: TGTGCCAGCAGCCCGAACACTGAAGCTTTCTTT
j_gene: TRBJ1-1
d_gene: -
v_gene: TRBV6-6
abundance: -

CDR3aa: CASSMGRVDTQYF
CDR3nt: TGTGCCAGTAGTATGGGGAGAGTAGATACGCAGTATTTT
j_gene: TRBJ2-3
d_gene: -
v_gene: TRBV19
abundance: -

CDR3aa: CASTPGRSTDTQYF
CDR3nt: TGTGCCAGCACCCCAGGGCGGAGCACAGATACGCAGTATTTT
j_gene: TRBJ2-3
d_gene: -
v_gene: TRBV9
abundance: -

CDR3aa: CASSRHWTVDTEAFF
CDR3nt: TGTGCCAGCAGCAGACATTGGACGGTGGACACTGAAGCTTTCTTT
j_gene: TRBJ1-1
d_gene: -
v_gene: TRBV7-9
abundance: -

CDR3aa: CASSLVGPGVNTGELFF
CDR3nt: TGCGCCAGCAGCTTGGTTGGTCCAGGTGTGAACACCGGGGAGCTGTTTTTT
j_gene: TRBJ2-2
d_gene: -
v_gene: TRBV5-1
abundance: -

CDR3aa: CASSLGAGARNEQFF
CDR3nt: TGCGCCAGCAGCTTGGGGGCGGGAGCTAGGAATGAGCAGTTCTTC
j_gene: TRBJ2-1
d_gene: TRBD2
v_gene: TRBV5-1
abundance: -

CDR3aa: CASSYSSDRGYEQYF
CDR3nt: TGTGCCAGCAGTTACTCGAGCGACAGGGGCTACGAGCAGTACTTC
j_gene: TRBJ2-7
d_gene: TRBD1
v_gene: TRBV6-5
abundance: -

CDR3aa: CASSSTGLHEQYF
CDR3nt: TGTGCCAGCAGTTCTACAGGGTTACACGAGCAGTACTTC
j_gene: TRBJ2-7
d_gene: -
v_gene: TRBV6-5
abundance: -

CDR3aa: CASTHQSRIGTEAFF
CDR3nt: TGTGCCAGCACCCATCAGAGCCGGATTGGCACTGAAGCTTTCTTT
j_gene: TRBJ1-1
d_gene: -
v_gene: TRBV6-5
abundance: few

CDR3aa: CASSPLGSTDTQYF
CDR3nt: TGTGCCAGCTCACCTCTTGGGAGCACAGATACGCAGTATTTT
j_gene: TRBJ2-3
d_gene: -
v_gene: TRBV18
abundance: few

CDR3aa: CASSLDQEKILDSPLHF
CDR3nt: TGTGCCAGCAGCTTAGACCAGGAGAAGATCCTAGACTCACCCCTCCACTTT
j_gene: TRBJ1-6
d_gene: -
v_gene: TRBV7-9
abundance: -

CDR3aa: CASSPREQGTDTQYF
CDR3nt: TGTGCCAGCTCACCCAGGGAGCAGGGCACAGATACGCAGTATTTT
j_gene: TRBJ2-3
d_gene: -
v_gene: TRBV18
abundance: -

CDR3aa: CASSLSGVAHYGYTF
CDR3nt: TGTGCCAGCAGCTTGTCAGGGGTGGCCCACTATGGCTACACCTTC
j_gene: TRBJ1-2
d_gene: -
v_gene: TRBV7-9
abundance: -

CDR3aa: CASSLARTGGPHEQYF
CDR3nt: TGTGCCAGCAGCTTAGCGAGAACGGGGGGGCCCCACGAGCAGTACTTC
j_gene: TRBJ2-7
d_gene: TRBD2
v_gene: TRBV7-2
abundance: -

CDR3aa: CASSLMSATGELFF
CDR3nt: TGTGCCAGCAGCTTAATGTCGGCCACCGGGGAGCTGTTTTTT
j_gene: TRBJ2-2
d_gene: -
v_gene: TRBV7-9
abundance: -

CDR3aa: CASSQLAGEGNEQFF
CDR3nt: TGCGCCAGCAGCCAACTAGCGGGAGAGGGCAATGAGCAGTTCTTC
j_gene: TRBJ2-1
d_gene: TRBD2
v_gene: TRBV4-3
abundance: -

CDR3aa: CASSRNRGQADTQYF
CDR3nt: TGTGCCAGCAGCCGGAACAGGGGGCAAGCAGATACGCAGTATTTT
j_gene: TRBJ2-3
d_gene: TRBD1
v_gene: TRBV16
abundance: -

CDR3aa: CASRSNNGLAGDEQYF
CDR3nt: TGTGCCAGCAGGAGTAACAACGGACTAGCGGGAGACGAGCAGTACTTC
j_gene: TRBJ2-7
d_gene: TRBD2
v_gene: TRBV7-6
abundance: -

CDR3aa: CASTTDGRTEAFF
CDR3nt: TGTGCCTCGACCACGGACGGGAGAACTGAAGCTTTCTTT
j_gene: TRBJ1-1
d_gene: -
v_gene: TRBV30
abundance: -

CDR3aa: CASRGRAAYNEQFF
CDR3nt: TGTGCCAGCAGAGGCCGGGCTGCCTACAATGAGCAGTTCTTC
j_gene: TRBJ2-1
d_gene: -
v_gene: TRBV28
abundance: -